This T cell receptor beta chain was retrieved from a study of blood T cell repertoires in COVID-19. As processed by the authors: Reference gene primer amplification in the assay estimated nucleated cell counts. The table came from immunoSEQ multiplex PCR; TCRdb's copy has only in-frame clones and leaves some out. V and J calls and clone size are copied from that table; D and trimming were computed from the DNA. Among about 140,000 clones listed, about 80% were seen once. The count of this clone is one. Clinical history as reported by participants underpinned cohort assignment. Resolution of symptoms, clearance, or two negative PCRs was present in recovered Cohort 3 donors. The sample consisted of PBMCs or T cells enriched from blood (not recorded which). This sequence originates from a woman between 50 and 59 years old who had recovered from COVID-19.

CDR3 coding DNA: TGTGCCAGCAGCGCCCGACGGACGCAGGGGAACTATGGCTACACCTTC. Translating it yields CASSARRTQGNYGYTF. The V call is TRBV2, the J call TRBJ1-2; possible D gene TRBD1, 6 bases. V shed 6 bases and J shed 2 bases, with 19 bases lying between them. The CDR3 consists of 16 residues. Germline V gives CDR1 SNHLY, CDR2 FYNNEI.